This T cell receptor (beta chain) was recovered during a study of graft-versus-host responses after intestinal transplantation. About this clone itself: Its antigen is not known.

V was clipped by 4 bases and J by 4 bases; unmatched bases: 1. Germline-derived CDR1 and CDR2 are SGHRS and YFSETQ. The CDR3 is 15 residues long. Some clones are missing from TCRdb's copy, which holds only in-frame ones; the method was immunoSEQ multiplex PCR. The sample has 55,000 to 80,000 clones; 90% are singletons. The source is a human donor who was the organ donor for an intestinal transplant. The sequences come from unstimulated CD8+ T cells sorted from spleen or lymph node cells, collected before transplant. J is TRBJ2-1 and V is TRBV5-1, with 14 bases lining up with TRBD2. CDR3 bases: TGCGCCAGCAGCCGGACTAGCGGGGGGTACAATGAGCAGTTCTTC. It is translated as CASSRTSGGYNEQFF.